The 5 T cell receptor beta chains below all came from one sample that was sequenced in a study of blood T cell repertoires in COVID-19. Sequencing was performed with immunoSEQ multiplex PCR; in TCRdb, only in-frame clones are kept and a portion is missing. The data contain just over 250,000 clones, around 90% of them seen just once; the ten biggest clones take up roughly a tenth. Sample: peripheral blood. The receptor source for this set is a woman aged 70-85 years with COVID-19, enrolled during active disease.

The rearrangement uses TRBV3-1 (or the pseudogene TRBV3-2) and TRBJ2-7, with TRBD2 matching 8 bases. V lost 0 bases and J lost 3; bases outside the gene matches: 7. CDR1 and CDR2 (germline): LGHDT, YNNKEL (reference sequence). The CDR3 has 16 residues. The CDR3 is CASSQEGSGSIYEQYF. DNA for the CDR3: TGTGCCAGCAGCCAAGAGGGAAGCGGGAGTATCTACGAGCAGTACTTC.

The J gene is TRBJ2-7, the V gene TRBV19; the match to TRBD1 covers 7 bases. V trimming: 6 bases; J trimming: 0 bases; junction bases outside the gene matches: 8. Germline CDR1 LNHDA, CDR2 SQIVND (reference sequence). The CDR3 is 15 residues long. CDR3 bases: TGTGCCAGTAGGCCCGGGACAGCAGCCTCCTACGAGCAGTACTTC. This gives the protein CASRPGTAASYEQYF.

The CDR3 protein is CAVQPQHF. CDR3 nucleotides: TGCGCCGTACAGCCCCAGCATTTT. V and J are TRBV23-1 and TRBJ1-5; D gene unclear. TRBV23-1 qualifies as an ORF whose function is uncertain. The CDR3 covers 8 residues. Deletions cut 11 bases from V and 7 bases from J, with 3 bases between.

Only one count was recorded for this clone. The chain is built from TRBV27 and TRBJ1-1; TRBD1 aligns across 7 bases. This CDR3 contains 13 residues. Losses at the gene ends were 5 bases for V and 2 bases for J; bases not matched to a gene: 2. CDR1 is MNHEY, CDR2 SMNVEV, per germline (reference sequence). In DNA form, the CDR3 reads TGTGCCAGCAGTCACAGGGGAAACACTGAAGCTTTCTTT. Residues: CASSHRGNTEAFF.

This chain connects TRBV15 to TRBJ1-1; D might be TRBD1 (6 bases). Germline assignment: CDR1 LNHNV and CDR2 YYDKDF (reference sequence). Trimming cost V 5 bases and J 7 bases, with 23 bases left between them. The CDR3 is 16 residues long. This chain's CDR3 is CATSPGRLVQGYEAFF. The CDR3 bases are TGTGCCACCAGCCCGGGACGCCTTGTACAGGGCTATGAAGCTTTCTTT. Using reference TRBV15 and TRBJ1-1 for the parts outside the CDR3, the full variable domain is DAMVIQNPRYQVTQFGKPVTLSCSQTLNHNVMYWYQQKSSQAPKLLFHYYDKDFNNEADTPDNFQSRRPNTSFCFLDIRSPGLGDTAMYLCATSPGRLVQGYEAFFGQGTRLTVV.